This T cell receptor beta chain was captured by sequencing in a study of blood T cells in healthy people across ages (dated by TCRdb to 2015 to 2017). In terms of the full investigation: In model experiments, roughly one uniquely barcoded TCR beta cDNA molecule per two T cells was captured by template switching. Donors of different ages were randomly distributed across sequencing lanes to avoid experimental bias. For two donors (one aged 18 to 30 and one aged 80 or older), the study analyzed two additional independent replicas of 1 million unique cDNA reads from the same blood draw. The study measured age-related changes in TCR beta repertoire diversity using deep sequencing normalized with unique cDNA molecular identifiers. Four age groups were formed from the donors: young (average approximately 15 years), middle-aged (around 40), aged (around 68) and long-lived (around 80).

What the study reported, not specific to this receptor: As age increased, observed TCR beta diversity per million T cells dropped in a roughly linear way, and a significant reduction was already evident by age roughly 36. Estimates of total diversity based on one million sequenced T cells were considered lower bounds and underestimates. Observed TCR beta diversity correlated strongly with the percentage of naive T cells measured by flow cytometry. Conclusive comparison of naive and antigen-experienced compartments was prevented by the profiling of bulk unsorted PBMCs. Because the CMV infection status of the donors was unknown, age-related changes in expanded clonotypes may potentially have been confounded. Compared with the aged group, more naive CD4+ T cells, fewer expanded clones and increased TCR diversity were shown by the long-lived group, suggesting age selection.

From the cysteine up to the phenylalanine, the CDR3 has a length of 16 residues. The kept DNA is CDR3 alone, 48 bases in frame from the first base. Here V drops 6 bases and J drops 1 base, and the junction holds 8 bases not matched to any gene. From the germline V gene (reference sequence), CDR1 is MNHEY and CDR2 is SMNVEV. The library was generated by 5' RACE. The reads were generated on an Illumina HiSeq 2500. A second about 6 to 11 cycle PCR used a sample-barcoded 5' primer and a J-beta primer mix. A unique molecular identifier was introduced onto each TCR beta cDNA molecule by a template-switch 5' adaptor carrying 12 random nucleotides. At least 2.5 million CDR3-containing paired-end reads were obtained from each sample. First-strand cDNA synthesis was performed from all RNA using the Mint cDNA synthesis kit, with priming by a TRBC-specific oligonucleotide. Following uracil-DNA glycosylase treatment, all cDNA underwent a first 18-cycle PCR with the universal primers M1SS and BC2_uni_R. Concerning the study's data processing: Normalization of each sample was performed by random selection of 1 million high-quality reads, each carrying a distinct molecular identifier. Instead of being binned into consensus sequences, reads that shared molecular identifiers were thrown out. MiTCR, set to a Q25 quality threshold and the strictest error-elimination algorithm, was used for CDR3 identification, clonotype clustering and error correction. Lower-bound total TCR beta diversity was estimated with a nonparametric unseen species model using Euler transformation. The public reads were reprocessed in TCRdb via fastp at Q25 and MiXCR, keeping in-frame beta chains. When rows share a CDR3 protein, they turn into one entry using the most common DNA and genes. What appears here as the V and J calls and clone size reflects TCRdb's work, not the paper's. In this sample the table shows about 670,000 distinct CDR3 sequences, 40% to 45% of which occur a single time. The ten largest clonotypes hold about 32% of the sample.

Donors were a few dozen systemically healthy Caucasian individuals from Russia aged 6 to 90 years. Approximately 10 milliliters of peripheral blood were collected from each donor into EDTA-treated Vacutainer tubes. Ficoll-Paque density-gradient centrifugation was used to isolate PBMCs, with at least 7 million per sample. Trizol reagent was used to extract total RNA from the PBMCs, yielding at least 5 micrograms per sample. For every donor, flow cytometry on a PBMC aliquot measured the percentage of naive CD45RAhigh/CD27high T cells. This clonotype was seen more than once but under ten times. It lacks a known antigen. No quality values exist for individual bases; no much larger clone is one base distant.

Sequencing was carried out using blood. The TCR comes from an elderly man in good health. The chain couples TRBV27 to TRBJ1-1; 10 nucleotides in the junction match TRBD1. For the CDR3, the sequence is CASSPRDRGRNTEAFF. The DNA sequence reads TGTGCCAGCAGCCCGAGGGACAGGGGAAGGAACACTGAAGCTTTCTTT.